This T cell receptor (beta chain) emerged from a study of blood T cell repertoires in COVID-19. To note about this clone: This sample includes further DNA sequences coding for the same CDR3.

Looked up from germline, CDR1 is MNHEY and CDR2 is SVGAGI. Unmatched junction bases numbered 7, after V lost 8 bases and J lost 3 bases. The CDR3 is 13 residues long. Generated by immunoSEQ multiplex PCR, the TCRdb table keeps only in-frame clones and is missing some. The sample yields 150,000 to 200,000 clones, approximately 88% seen once. The receptor comes from a human donor in a cohort sampled during active COVID-19. Sequenced material: peripheral blood. The chain couples TRBV6-5 to TRBJ2-7; 7 bases are shared with TRBD2. The DNA of the CDR3 is TGTGCCAGCGGGACCGGGACTATCTACGAGCAGTACTTC. Translated, it gives CASGTGTIYEQYF.